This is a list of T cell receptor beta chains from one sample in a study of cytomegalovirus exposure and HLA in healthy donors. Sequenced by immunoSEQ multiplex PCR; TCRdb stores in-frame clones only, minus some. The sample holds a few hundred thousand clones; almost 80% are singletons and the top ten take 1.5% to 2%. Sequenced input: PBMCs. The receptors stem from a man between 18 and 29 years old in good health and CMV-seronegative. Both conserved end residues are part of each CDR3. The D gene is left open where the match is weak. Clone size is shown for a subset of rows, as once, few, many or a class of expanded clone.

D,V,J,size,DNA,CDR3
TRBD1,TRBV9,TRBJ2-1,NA,TGTGCCAGCAGTTTACCGGACAGGTTCAATGAGCAGTTCTTC,CASSLPDRFNEQFF
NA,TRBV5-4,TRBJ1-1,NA,TGTGCCAGCAGCTCCCCGCCGACAGGCGTAAACACTGAAGCTTTCTTT,CASSSPPTGVNTEAFF
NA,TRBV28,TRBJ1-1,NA,TGTGCCAGCAGTTTCCTCCCGGGGTTGGACACTGAAGCTTTCTTT,CASSFLPGLDTEAFF
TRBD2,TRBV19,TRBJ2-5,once,TGTGCCAGTAGTCCCCGGTGGGGGGGCCAAGAGACCCAGTACTTC,CASSPRWGGQETQYF
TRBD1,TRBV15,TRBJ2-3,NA,TGTGCCACCAGCAGGGGGGGACAGGGTTCAGATACGCAGTATTTT,CATSRGGQGSDTQYF
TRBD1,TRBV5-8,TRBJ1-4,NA,TGTGCCAGCAGCACGGACGGACAGGGAGGCCTGTTTTTT,CASSTDGQGGLFF
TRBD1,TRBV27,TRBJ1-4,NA,TGTGCCAGCAGTAGACAGGGGCAACGAGAAAAACTGTTTTTT,CASSRQGQREKLFF
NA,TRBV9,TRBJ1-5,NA,TGTGCCAGCAGCGTAAGTTCAGGGAACAATCAGCCCCAGCATTTT,CASSVSSGNNQPQHF
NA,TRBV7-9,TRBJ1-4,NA,TGTGCCAGCAGCTTAGCTGACTCAATCAGAGGAAATGAGAAACTGTTTTTT,CASSLADSIRGNEKLFF
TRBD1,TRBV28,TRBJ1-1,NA,TGTGCCAGCGACAGGGCAGATAACACTGAAGCTTTCTTT,CASDRADNTEAFF
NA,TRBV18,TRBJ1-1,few,TGTGCCAGCTCACCATTTGGGTCGGGGAACACTGAAGCTTTCTTT,CASSPFGSGNTEAFF
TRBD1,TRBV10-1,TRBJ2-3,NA,TGCGCCAGCAGTGGAAAACAGGGGCCCACAGATACGCAGTATTTT,CASSGKQGPTDTQYF
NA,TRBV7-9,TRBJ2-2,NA,TGTGCCAGCAGCTTAAGGGGACTTTTAAACACCGGGGAGCTGTTTTTT,CASSLRGLLNTGELFF
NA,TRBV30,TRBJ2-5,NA,TGTGCCTGGAGTGTACAGTCAGGCCAAGAGACCCAGTACTTC,CAWSVQSGQETQYF
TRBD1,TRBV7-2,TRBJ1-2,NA,TGTGCCAGCAGCTTAGGACCCCTGGGACAGGACTATGGCTACACCTTC,CASSLGPLGQDYGYTF
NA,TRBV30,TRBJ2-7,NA,TGTGCCTGGAGTGCTCGGGGCTACGAGCAGTACTTC,CAWSARGYEQYF
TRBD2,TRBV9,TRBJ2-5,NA,TGTGCCAGCAGCGAGAGTAGGGGAGGGGCCCAGTACTTC,CASSESRGGAQYF
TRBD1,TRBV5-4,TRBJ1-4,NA,TGTGCCAGCAGCTTCACGGACAGGGGACCAAATGAAAAACTGTTTTTT,CASSFTDRGPNEKLFF
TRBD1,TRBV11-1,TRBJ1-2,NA,TGTGCCAGCAGCTTGGGCTTAAACAGGGGTCCCTATGGCTACACCTTC,CASSLGLNRGPYGYTF
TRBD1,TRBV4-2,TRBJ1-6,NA,TGTGCCAGCAGCCACCTGGACAGGGGGGATAATTCACCCCTCCACTTT,CASSHLDRGDNSPLHF
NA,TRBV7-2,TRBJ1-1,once,TGTGCCAGCAGCTTAGTGACGGGGATGAACACTGAAGCTTTCTTT,CASSLVTGMNTEAFF
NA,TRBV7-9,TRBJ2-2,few,TGTGCCAGCAGCTTAGCCTTGGGGCGGGGCACCGGGGAGCTGTTTTTT,CASSLALGRGTGELFF
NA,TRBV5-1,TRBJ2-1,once,TGCGCCAGCAGCCCGGACAGCAATGAGCAGTTCTTC,CASSPDSNEQFF
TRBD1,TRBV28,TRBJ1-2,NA,TGTGCCAGCAGTCCTCACTCGACAGGGCGCTATGGCTACACCTTC,CASSPHSTGRYGYTF
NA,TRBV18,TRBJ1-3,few,TGTGCCAGCTCACGGGGAGGTTCGGCGTCTGGAAACACCATATATTTT,CASSRGGSASGNTIYF
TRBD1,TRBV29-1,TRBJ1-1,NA,TGCAGCGTTGGGACAGGGATGAACACTGAAGCTTTCTTT,CSVGTGMNTEAFF